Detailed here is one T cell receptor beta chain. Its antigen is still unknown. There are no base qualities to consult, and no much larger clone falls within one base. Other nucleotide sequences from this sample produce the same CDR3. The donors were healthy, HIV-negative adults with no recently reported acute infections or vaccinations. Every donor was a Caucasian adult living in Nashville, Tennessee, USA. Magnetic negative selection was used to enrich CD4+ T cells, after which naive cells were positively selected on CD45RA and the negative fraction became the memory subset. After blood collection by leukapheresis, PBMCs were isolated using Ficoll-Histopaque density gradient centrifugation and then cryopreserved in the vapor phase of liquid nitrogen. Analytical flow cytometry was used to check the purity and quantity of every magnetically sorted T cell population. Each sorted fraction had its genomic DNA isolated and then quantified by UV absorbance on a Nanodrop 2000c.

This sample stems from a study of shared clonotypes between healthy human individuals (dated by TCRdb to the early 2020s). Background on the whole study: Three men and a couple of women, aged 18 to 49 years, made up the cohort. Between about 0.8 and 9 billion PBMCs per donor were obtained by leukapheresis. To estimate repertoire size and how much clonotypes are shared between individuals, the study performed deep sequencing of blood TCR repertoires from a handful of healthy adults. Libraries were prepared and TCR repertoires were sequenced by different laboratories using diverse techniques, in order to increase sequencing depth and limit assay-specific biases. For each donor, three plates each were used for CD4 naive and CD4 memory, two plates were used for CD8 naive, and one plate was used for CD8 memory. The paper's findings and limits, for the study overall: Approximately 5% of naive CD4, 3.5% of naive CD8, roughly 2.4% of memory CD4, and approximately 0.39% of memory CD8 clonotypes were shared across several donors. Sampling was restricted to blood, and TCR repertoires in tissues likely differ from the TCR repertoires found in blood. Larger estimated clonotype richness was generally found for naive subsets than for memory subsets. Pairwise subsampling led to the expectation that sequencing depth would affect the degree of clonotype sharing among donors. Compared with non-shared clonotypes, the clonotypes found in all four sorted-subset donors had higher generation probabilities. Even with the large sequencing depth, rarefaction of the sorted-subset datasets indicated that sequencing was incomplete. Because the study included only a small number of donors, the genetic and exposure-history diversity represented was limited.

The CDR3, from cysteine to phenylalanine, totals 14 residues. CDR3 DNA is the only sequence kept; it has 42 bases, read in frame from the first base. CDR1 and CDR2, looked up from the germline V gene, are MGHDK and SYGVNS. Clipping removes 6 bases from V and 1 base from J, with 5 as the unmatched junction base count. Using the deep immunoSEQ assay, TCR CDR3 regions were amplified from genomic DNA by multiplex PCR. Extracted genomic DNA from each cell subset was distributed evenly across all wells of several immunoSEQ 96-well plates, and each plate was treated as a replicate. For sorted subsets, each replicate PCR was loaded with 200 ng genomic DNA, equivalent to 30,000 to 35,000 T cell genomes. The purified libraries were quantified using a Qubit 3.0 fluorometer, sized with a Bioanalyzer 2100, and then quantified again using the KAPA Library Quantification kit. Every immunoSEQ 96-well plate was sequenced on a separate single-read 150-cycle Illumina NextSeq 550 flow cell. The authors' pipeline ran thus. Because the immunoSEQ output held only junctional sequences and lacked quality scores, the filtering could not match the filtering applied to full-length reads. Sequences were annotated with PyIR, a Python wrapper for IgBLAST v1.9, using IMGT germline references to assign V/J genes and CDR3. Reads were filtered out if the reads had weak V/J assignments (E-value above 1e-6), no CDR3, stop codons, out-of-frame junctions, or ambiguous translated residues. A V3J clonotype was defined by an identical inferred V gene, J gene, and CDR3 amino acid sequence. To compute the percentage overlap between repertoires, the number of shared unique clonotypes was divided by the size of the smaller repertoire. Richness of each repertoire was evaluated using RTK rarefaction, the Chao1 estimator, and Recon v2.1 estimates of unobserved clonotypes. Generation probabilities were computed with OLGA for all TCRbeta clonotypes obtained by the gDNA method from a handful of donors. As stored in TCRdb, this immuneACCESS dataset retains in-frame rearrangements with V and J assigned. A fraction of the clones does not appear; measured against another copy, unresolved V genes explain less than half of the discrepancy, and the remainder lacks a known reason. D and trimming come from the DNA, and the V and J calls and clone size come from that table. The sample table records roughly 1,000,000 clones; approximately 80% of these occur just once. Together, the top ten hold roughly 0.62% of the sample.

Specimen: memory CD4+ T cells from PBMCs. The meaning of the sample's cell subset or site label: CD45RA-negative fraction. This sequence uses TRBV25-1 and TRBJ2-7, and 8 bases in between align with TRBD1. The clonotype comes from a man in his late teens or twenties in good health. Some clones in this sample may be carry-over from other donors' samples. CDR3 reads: CASRPGQGSYEQYF. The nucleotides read TGTGCCAGCAGGCCCGGACAGGGTTCCTACGAGCAGTACTTC.